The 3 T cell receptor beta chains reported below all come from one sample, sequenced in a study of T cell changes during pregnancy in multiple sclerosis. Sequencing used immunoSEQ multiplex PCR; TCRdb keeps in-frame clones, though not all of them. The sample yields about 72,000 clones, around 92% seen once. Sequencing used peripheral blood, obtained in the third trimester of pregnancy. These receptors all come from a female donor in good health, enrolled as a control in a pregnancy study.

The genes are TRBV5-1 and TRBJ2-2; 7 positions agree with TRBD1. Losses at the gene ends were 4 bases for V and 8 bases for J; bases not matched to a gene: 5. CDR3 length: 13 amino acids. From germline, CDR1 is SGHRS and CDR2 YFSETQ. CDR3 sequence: CASSGDRAGELFF. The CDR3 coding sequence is TGCGCCAGCAGCGGAGACAGGGCTGGGGAGCTGTTTTTT. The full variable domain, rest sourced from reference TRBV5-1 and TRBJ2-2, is KAGVTQTPRYLIKTRGQQVTLSCSPISGHRSVSWYQQTPGQGLQFLFEYFSETQRNKGNFPGRFSGRQFSNSRSEMNVSTLELGDSALYLCASSGDRAGELFFGEGSRLTVL.

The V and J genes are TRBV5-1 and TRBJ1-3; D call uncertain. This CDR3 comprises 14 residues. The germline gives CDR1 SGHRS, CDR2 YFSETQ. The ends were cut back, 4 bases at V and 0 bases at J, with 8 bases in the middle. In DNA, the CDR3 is TGCGCCAGCAGCCCCCGGGGCTCTGGAAACACCATATATTTT. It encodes CASSPRGSGNTIYF.

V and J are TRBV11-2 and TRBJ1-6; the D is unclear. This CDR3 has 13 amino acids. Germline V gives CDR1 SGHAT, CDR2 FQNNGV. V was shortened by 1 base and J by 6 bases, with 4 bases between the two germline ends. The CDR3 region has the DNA TGTGCCAGCAGCTTAGGCAGTAATTCACCCCTCCACTTT. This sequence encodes CASSLGSNSPLHF.